The rows below give T cell receptor beta chains drawn from one sample of a study of blood T cell repertoires in COVID-19. This table comes from immunoSEQ multiplex PCR, and its TCRdb copy is limited to in-frame clones, with some not included. The table shows approximately 210,000 clones, with about 89% occurring only once. Sample: peripheral blood. All receptors come from a woman aged 40-49 years with acute or convalescent COVID-19. CDR3s include the opening cysteine and the closing phenylalanine or tryptophan. D genes are given only for firm matches. The listing skips clone size in some rows; elsewhere it reads once, few, many or a size class.

v_gene,abundance,j_gene,d_gene,CDR3nt,CDR3aa
TRBV6-1,few,TRBJ2-3,.,TGTGCCAGCAGTGAACAGGGCGGGGAGGTTCAAGATACGCAGTATTTT,CASSEQGGEVQDTQYF
TRBV5-4,.,TRBJ2-5,.,TGTGCCAGCAGTTCCGGAGGAGAGACCCAGTACTTC,CASSSGGETQYF
TRBV10-1,.,TRBJ2-3,.,TGCGCCAGCAGTGATCTCCTCACAGATACGCAGTATTTT,CASSDLLTDTQYF
TRBV6-5,.,TRBJ2-5,.,TGTGCCAGCAGGCGAAAAATCGGGACTGGAGAGACCCAGTACTTC,CASRRKIGTGETQYF
TRBV24-1,.,TRBJ2-5,TRBD1,TGTGCCACCAGTGAAAGACAGGGTCGTCGGGAGACCCAGTACTTC,CATSERQGRRETQYF
TRBV24-1,.,TRBJ1-5,.,TGTGCCACCAGTGATAGAACTTTTAGCAATCAGCCCCAGCATTTT,CATSDRTFSNQPQHF
TRBV18,.,TRBJ1-2,TRBD1,TGTGCCAGCTCACCACCGGGACAGGGCTATGGCTACACCTTC,CASSPPGQGYGYTF
TRBV7-6,once,TRBJ2-1,TRBD2,TGTGCCAGCAGCCCGCGCCCACTAGCGAGCCTGAATGAGCAGTTCTTC,CASSPRPLASLNEQFF
TRBV11-3,.,TRBJ2-2,TRBD1,TGTGCCAGCAGCTTAGGTAACAGGGGACGCGGGGAGCTGTTTTTT,CASSLGNRGRGELFF
TRBV4-1,.,TRBJ2-5,TRBD1,TGCGCCAGCAGCCCACTACTGGGACAGGATCAAGAGACCCAGTACTTC,CASSPLLGQDQETQYF
TRBV4-2,.,TRBJ2-5,TRBD2,TGTGCCAGCAGCCAAGGACTAGCGCCATACCCTGGGGACTTC,CASSQGLAPYPGDF
TRBV7-6,few,TRBJ1-5,TRBD1,TGTGCCAGCAGCTTAGGGGGACAGGGGCAGCCCCAGCATTTT,CASSLGGQGQPQHF
TRBV19,.,TRBJ1-1,.,TGTGCCACTCAATCAGTGGCTGAAGCTTTCTTT,CATQSVAEAFF
TRBV11-2,.,TRBJ2-3,.,TGTGCCAGCAGCCTAAACCGGGATACGCAGTATTTT,CASSLNRDTQYF
TRBV6-5,.,TRBJ1-5,TRBD1,TGTGCCAGCCAGGGGGCGGGCAATCAGCCCCAGCATTTT,CASQGAGNQPQHF
TRBV7-2,.,TRBJ2-1,TRBD2,TGTGCCAGCAGGATCGGGACTAGCCGGCGGGAGCAGTTCTTC,CASRIGTSRREQFF
TRBV5-5,.,TRBJ2-1,.,TGTGCCAGCAGCTTGGTTTCTAGGACCGGAGGCTACAATGAGCAGTTCTTC,CASSLVSRTGGYNEQFF
TRBV27,.,TRBJ1-2,.,TGTGCCACCTTCGAGAGAGAATCCCCATATGGCTACACCTTC,CATFERESPYGYTF
TRBV23-1,few,TRBJ2-5,.,TGCGCCAGCAGTCAGAGGTGGGGCCTTAGAGAGACCCAGTACTTC,CASSQRWGLRETQYF
TRBV3-1/TRBV3-2,once,TRBJ2-1,.,TGTGCCAGCAGCCACATTGAGCAGTTCTTC,CASSHIEQFF
TRBV10-3,.,TRBJ2-2,TRBD1,TGTGCCATCAGAAAGACAGGGGTGGGGACCGGGGAGCTGTTTTTT,CAIRKTGVGTGELFF
TRBV29-1,.,TRBJ1-2,TRBD1,TGCAGCGTTGAAGACGACAGGGGAACAGGCTACACCTTC,CSVEDDRGTGYTF
TRBV5-1,once,TRBJ1-1,TRBD1,TGCGCCAGCAGCTGGGGGACAGGCGTGAACACTGAAGCTTTCTTT,CASSWGTGVNTEAFF
TRBV2,.,TRBJ1-3,.,TGTGCCAGCACCTTCCGCCTTATCCGGGACTCTGGAAACACCATATATTTT,CASTFRLIRDSGNTIYF
TRBV24-1,.,TRBJ2-1,.,TGTGCCACCAGTGGGGGCCGGAACAATGAGCAGTTCTTC,CATSGGRNNEQFF
TRBV6-5,.,TRBJ2-5,TRBD1,TGTGCCAGCATCCTGACAGGGGGAGGGGAGACCCAGTACTTC,CASILTGGGETQYF
TRBV6-1,.,TRBJ1-2,TRBD1,TGTGCCAGCAGTGCTGGGAGACAGGGGGGAGTCTATGGCTACACCTTC,CASSAGRQGGVYGYTF
TRBV27,.,TRBJ1-1,.,TGTGCCAGCAGGAGGGGAGGCTTAGAAGCTTTCTTT,CASRRGGLEAFF